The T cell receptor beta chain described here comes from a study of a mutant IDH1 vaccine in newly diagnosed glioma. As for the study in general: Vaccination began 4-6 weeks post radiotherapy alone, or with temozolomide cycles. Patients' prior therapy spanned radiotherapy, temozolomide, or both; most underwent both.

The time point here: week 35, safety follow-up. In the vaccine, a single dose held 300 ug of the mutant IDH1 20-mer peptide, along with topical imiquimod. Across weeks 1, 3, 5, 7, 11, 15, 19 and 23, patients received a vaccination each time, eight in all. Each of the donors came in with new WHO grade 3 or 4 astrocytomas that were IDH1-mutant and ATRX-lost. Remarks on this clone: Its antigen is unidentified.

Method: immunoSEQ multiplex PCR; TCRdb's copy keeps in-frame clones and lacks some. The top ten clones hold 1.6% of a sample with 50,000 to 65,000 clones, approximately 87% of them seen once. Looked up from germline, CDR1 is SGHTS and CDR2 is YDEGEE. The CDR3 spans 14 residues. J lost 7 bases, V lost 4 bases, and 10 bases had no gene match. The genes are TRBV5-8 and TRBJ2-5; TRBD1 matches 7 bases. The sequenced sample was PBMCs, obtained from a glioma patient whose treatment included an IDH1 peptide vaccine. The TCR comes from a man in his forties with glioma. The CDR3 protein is CASSNLQGMGTQYF. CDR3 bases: TGTGCCAGCAGCAATCTACAGGGGATGGGGACCCAGTACTTC.